The 8 T cell receptor beta chains below all came from one sample that was sequenced in a study of a mutant IDH1 vaccine in newly diagnosed glioma (dated by TCRdb to the early 2020s). The library was obtained by the immunoSEQ multiplex PCR assay. Not all clones reach the TCRdb copy of this immuneACCESS table, which keeps in-frame sequences only. Checked studies attribute under half of the gap to unresolved V genes and leave the rest unexplained. The sample table shows roughly 57,000 clones, and 89% are seen once. Together, the top ten hold 1.9% of the sample. No antigens are known for them. The sample's time point label, in plain terms: week 11, during vaccination. Each vaccine dose was 300 ug of a 20-mer mutant IDH1 peptide in Montanide, given subcutaneously with topical imiquimod. The sequencing here drew on PBMCs, taken from a glioma patient whose treatment included an IDH1 peptide vaccine. The receptors shown here come from a man aged 35-49 years with glioma.

The chain is built from TRBV19 and TRBJ1-1, with 9 bases fitting TRBD1. CDR3 length: 14 residues. Germline V gene data show CDR1 as LNHDA and CDR2 as SQIVND (reference sequence). Trimming removed 10 bases from V and 2 bases from J; junction bases left unmatched: 8. The CDR3 DNA reads as TGTGCCATTTCGTCGGGACAGGGCAACACTGAAGCTTTCTTT. Translated, it gives CAISSGQGNTEAFF.

The V and J genes are TRBV5-1 and TRBJ1-2; 7 bases are shared with TRBD1. CDR1 is SGHRS and CDR2 is YFSETQ in the germline V gene. The V gene end was trimmed by 4 bases and the J gene end by 5 bases; junction bases not matched to a gene: 5. This CDR3 is built from 13 residues. The CDR3: CASSHGTVYGYTF. CDR3 bases: TGCGCCAGCAGCCACGGGACAGTTTATGGCTACACCTTC.

V is TRBV28 and J is TRBJ1-6, with a weak D call TRBD1 (5 bases). Germline V gene lookup returns CDR1 MDHEN and CDR2 SYDVKM. Trimming left V 7 bases short and J 7 bases short, with 17 bases between. The CDR3 covers 15 residues. The CDR3 nucleotides are TGTGCCAGCACCCAGGGTGGACTAGACAATTCACCCCTCCACTTT. This translates into CASTQGGLDNSPLHF.

The V gene is TRBV18, the J gene TRBJ2-1; D uncertain. The V end lost 8 bases, the J end lost 10 bases, and 12 bases lay between the germline ends. The CDR3 covers 11 residues. Germline CDR1 and CDR2: KGHSH and LQKENI. CDR3 bases: TGTGCCAGCCAGGCCAGCCTAGAGCAGTTCTTC. Its translation: CASQASLEQFF.

This clone has only one observation. The rearrangement uses TRBV28 and TRBJ2-1; D ambiguous. The CDR3 extends over 11 amino acids. Germline V gene lookup returns CDR1 MDHEN and CDR2 SYDVKM. With 3 bases removed from V and 8 bases from J, the gap between germline ends came to 5 bases. CDR3 in amino acids: CASSFHHEQFF. DNA for the CDR3: TGTGCCAGCAGTTTCCATCATGAGCAGTTCTTC.

This chain connects TRBV13 to TRBJ2-7; 12 bases align to TRBD2. V gave up 5 bases and J gave up 6 bases; unmatched junction bases: 8. This CDR3 spans 15 amino acids. CDR1 is PRHDT, CDR2 FYEKMQ, per germline (reference sequence). In nucleotides, the CDR3 is TGTGCCAGCAGCCCCGGACTAGCGGGGAAAGGCGAGCAGTACGTC. Amino acid sequence: CASSPGLAGKGEQYV.

This clone has only one observation. The chain couples TRBV6-4 to TRBJ2-3; D is unresolved. Germline CDR1 is MRHNA and CDR2 is SNTAGT. Trimming removed 5 bases at V and 3 bases at J, with 15 bases between. The CDR3 is 15 amino acids. The CDR3 coding sequence is TGTGCCAGCAGTCAAACAGAAGTGCGGACAGATACGCAGTATTTT. It specifies CASSQTEVRTDTQYF.

V is TRBV5-1 and J is TRBJ2-5; D is possibly TRBD1 (6 bases). Trimming removed 2 bases from V and 4 bases from J, with 9 bases in between. The CDR3 totals 13 residues. Germline-derived CDR1 and CDR2 are SGHRS and YFSETQ. CDR3 loop: CASSLQGRETQYF. The CDR3 DNA reads TGCGCCAGCAGCTTACAGGGCAGAGAGACCCAGTACTTC.